The subject of this entry is one TCR beta chain. This sample is part of a study of technical replicates of blood from several donors. Libraries were prepared by immunoSEQ multiplex PCR; TCRdb keeps only in-frame clonotypes and omits some of them. This table has tens of thousands of clones, around 86% appearing once. The receptor comes from a human donor in good health. Some clones in this sample may be carry-over from other donors' samples. Sample: PBMCs.

The CDR3 sequence is CASRTTGGAGEQYF. CDR3 sequence (DNA): TGTGCCAGCAGAACAACAGGGGGCGCGGGCGAGCAGTACTTC. The V and J genes are TRBV6-6 and TRBJ2-7; 9 bases map to TRBD1. The ends lost 6 bases at V and 6 bases at J; junction bases unmatched: 9. The germline CDR1 and CDR2 sequences are MNHNY and SVGAGI (reference sequence). CDR3 length: 14 amino acids.